The subject of this entry is one T cell receptor beta chain. Its antigen is not identified. The data were taken from a study of blood T cells in healthy people across ages. Study-wide results and limits: Older individuals had lower TCR beta diversity per million T cells (the decline was roughly linear).

Combining a sample-barcoded 5' primer with a J-beta primer mix, a second PCR ran for roughly 7 to 11 cycles. Each cDNA molecule received a tag from a template-switch adaptor that had 12 random nucleotides. Every sample produced at least 2.5 million CDR3-containing paired-end reads. TCRdb passed the 5' RACE reads through MiXCR, listing each CDR3 protein once. The sample contains around 1,900,000 distinct CDR3 sequences, about two fifths of which appear only once. The CDR3 sequence is 17 residues long. Trimming cost V 5 bases and J 9 bases, with 26 bases left between them. Germline CDR1 DFQATT, CDR2 SNEGSKA (reference sequence).

Input material: blood. The sequence was obtained from a human donor in good health. The chain is built from TRBV20-1 and TRBJ1-6; a possible D gene is TRBD1 (6 bases). CDR3 loop: CSAPPGAQLPDGSPLHF. The CDR3 bases are TGCAGTGCTCCTCCGGGGGCCCAGCTACCGGATGGTTCACCCCTCCACTTT.